The present T cell receptor (beta chain) was sequenced within a study of shared clonotypes between healthy human individuals. Libraries were prepared by immunoSEQ multiplex PCR; TCRdb keeps only in-frame clonotypes and omits some of them. The data show over a million clones, more than 95% seen once. Input material: naive CD4+ T cells sorted from blood. Subset in this sample: CD45RA+ positively selected. The TCR comes from a man aged 25 to 45 in good health.

CDR3 amino acids: CATSRDITGELFF. The CDR3, as DNA: TGTGCCACCAGCAGAGATATCACCGGGGAGCTGTTTTTT. J is TRBJ2-2 and V is TRBV15, with D unresolved. Germline V gives CDR1 LNHNV, CDR2 YYDKDF (reference sequence). V was trimmed by 0 bases and J by 4 bases, leaving 3 bases between them. This CDR3 has 13 residues.